What follows are 8 T cell receptor beta chains derived from one specimen sequenced in a study of T cell changes during pregnancy in multiple sclerosis. Data came from immunoSEQ multiplex PCR; TCRdb stores just in-frame clones and leaves some out. The repertoire holds tens of thousands of clones, with around 92% as singletons. Sample: CD4+ T cells from peripheral blood mononuclear cells, taken in the third trimester of pregnancy. These receptors all stem from a female donor with multiple sclerosis, enrolled in a pregnancy study.

V usage is TRBV5-4 and J usage is TRBJ2-5, with 7 positions matching TRBD1. The V and J ends lost 0 bases and 3 bases, in that order; junction bases with no gene match: 2. The CDR3 runs 14 residues. Germline loops: CDR1 SGHNT, CDR2 YYREEE (reference sequence). The chain's CDR3 is CASSLVDREETQYF. The CDR3 DNA is TGTGCCAGCAGCTTGGTCGACAGGGAAGAGACCCAGTACTTC.

The chain uses TRBV6-1 and TRBJ2-1; a weak D match, TRBD1 (6 bases). Trimming removed 4 bases from V and 4 bases from J, with 17 bases in between. This CDR3 has 16 residues. Germline V gene data show CDR1 as MNHNS and CDR2 as SASEGT. In nucleotides, the CDR3 is TGTGCCAGCAGTGCCCTGGGGGCCCAGATATACAATGAGCAGTTCTTC. It translates to CASSALGAQIYNEQFF.

The V and J genes are TRBV5-5 and TRBJ2-7; 7 bases are shared with TRBD1. Germline CDR1 reads SGHKS; CDR2 reads YYEKEE (reference sequence). The CDR3 runs 16 residues. V trimming: 2 bases; J trimming: 0 bases; junction bases outside the gene matches: 8. The CDR3 here is CASSLWAGGYSYEQYF. CDR3 in DNA: TGTGCCAGCAGCTTATGGGCAGGGGGTTACTCCTACGAGCAGTACTTC. Variable domain in full (rest from reference TRBV5-5 and TRBJ2-7): DAGVTQSPTHLIKTRGQQVTLRCSPISGHKSVSWYQQVLGQGPQFIFQYYEKEERGRGNFPDRFSARQFPNYSSELNVNALLLGDSALYLCASSLWAGGYSYEQYFGPGTRLTVT.

This chain joins TRBV29-1 and TRBJ1-1; D perhaps matches TRBD1 (5 bases). Per germline, CDR1 SQVTM and CDR2 ANQGSEA. V dropped 5 bases and J dropped 1 base, with 11 bases sitting between them. The CDR3 totals 13 residues. CDR3 amino acids: CSVNDRTNTEAFF. Written as DNA, the CDR3 is TGCAGCGTTAACGACAGAACGAACACTGAAGCTTTCTTT. The variable domain in full, completed from reference TRBV29-1 and TRBJ1-1, reads SAVISQKPSRDICQRGTSLTIQCQVDSQVTMMFWYRQQPGQSLTLIATANQGSEATYESGFVIDKFPISRPNLTFSTLTVSNMSPEDSSIYLCSVNDRTNTEAFFGQGTRLTVV.

V is TRBV18 and J is TRBJ2-5; D remains unclear. The CDR3 sequence is 11 residues long. Germline CDR1 reads KGHSH; CDR2 reads LQKENI. With 3 bases removed from V and 10 bases from J, the gap between germline ends came to 9 bases. The chain's CDR3 is CASSPQVNQYF. Here the CDR3 DNA reads TGTGCCAGCTCACCTCAGGTCAACCAGTACTTC.

The rearrangement uses TRBV30 and TRBJ1-1; possible D gene TRBD1, 6 bases. The CDR3 contains 13 residues. The ends were cut back, 2 bases at V and 0 bases at J, with 7 bases in the middle. From germline, CDR1 is GTSNPN and CDR2 SVGIG (reference sequence). The CDR3 protein is CAWSRTVNTEAFF. The CDR3 bases are TGTGCCTGGAGTCGGACAGTGAACACTGAAGCTTTCTTT.

The CDR3 sequence: CASSPLAGGSTDTQYF. CDR3 nucleotide sequence: TGTGCCAGCTCACCCCTAGCGGGGGGATCCACAGATACGCAGTATTTT. The rearrangement uses TRBV18 and TRBJ2-3, with 11 bases lining up with TRBD2. V was clipped by 3 bases and J by 2 bases; unmatched bases: 4. Germline V gene sequence: CDR1 KGHSH, CDR2 LQKENI. CDR3 length: 16 amino acids. The variable domain in full, completed from reference TRBV18 and TRBJ2-3, reads NAGVMQNPRHLVRRRGQEARLRCSPMKGHSHVYWYRQLPEEGLKFMVYLQKENIIDESGMPKERFSAEFPKEGPSILRIQQVVRGDSAAYFCASSPLAGGSTDTQYFGPGTRLTVL.

The chain combines TRBV7-2 with TRBJ2-3, with TRBD2 matching 7 bases. V lost 1 base, J lost 3 bases, and 4 bases stayed unmatched. Germline assignment: CDR1 SGHTA and CDR2 FQGNSA. This CDR3 has 15 residues. Here the CDR3 reads CASSLGREVTDTQYF. CDR3 DNA: TGTGCCAGCAGCTTAGGTCGGGAGGTGACAGATACGCAGTATTTT.